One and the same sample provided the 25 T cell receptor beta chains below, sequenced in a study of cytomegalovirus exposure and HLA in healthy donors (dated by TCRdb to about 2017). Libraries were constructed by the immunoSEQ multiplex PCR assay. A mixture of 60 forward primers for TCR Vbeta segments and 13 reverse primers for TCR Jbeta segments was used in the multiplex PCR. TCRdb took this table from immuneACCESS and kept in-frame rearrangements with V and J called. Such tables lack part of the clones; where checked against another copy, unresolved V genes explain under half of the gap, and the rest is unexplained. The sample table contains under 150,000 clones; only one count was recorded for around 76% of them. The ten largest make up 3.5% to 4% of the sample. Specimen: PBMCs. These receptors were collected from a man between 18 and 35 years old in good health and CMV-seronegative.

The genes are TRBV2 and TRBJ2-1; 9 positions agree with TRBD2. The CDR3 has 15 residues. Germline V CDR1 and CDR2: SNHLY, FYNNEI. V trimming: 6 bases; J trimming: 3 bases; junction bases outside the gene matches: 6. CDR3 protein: CASRGAGGLYNEQFF. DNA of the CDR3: TGTGCCAGCAGGGGAGCGGGGGGCCTCTACAATGAGCAGTTCTTC.

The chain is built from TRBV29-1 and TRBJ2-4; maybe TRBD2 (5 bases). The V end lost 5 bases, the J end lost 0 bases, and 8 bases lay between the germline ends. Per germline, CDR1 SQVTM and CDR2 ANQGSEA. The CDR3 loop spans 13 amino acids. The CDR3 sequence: CSVYGLAKNIQYF. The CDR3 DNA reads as TGCAGCGTTTATGGACTAGCCAAAAACATTCAGTACTTC.

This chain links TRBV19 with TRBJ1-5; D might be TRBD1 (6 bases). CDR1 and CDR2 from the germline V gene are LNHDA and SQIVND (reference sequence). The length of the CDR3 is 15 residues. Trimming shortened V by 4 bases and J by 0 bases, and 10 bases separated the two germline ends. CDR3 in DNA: TGTGCCAGTAGTAGGGGGCAGCTTAGCAATCAGCCCCAGCATTTT. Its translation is CASSRGQLSNQPQHF.

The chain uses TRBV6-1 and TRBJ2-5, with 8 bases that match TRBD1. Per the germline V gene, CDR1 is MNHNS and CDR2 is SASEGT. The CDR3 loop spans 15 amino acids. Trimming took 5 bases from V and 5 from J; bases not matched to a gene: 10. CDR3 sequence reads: CASSPRTGRAETQYF. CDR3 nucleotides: TGTGCCAGCAGTCCGCGGACAGGGCGAGCCGAGACCCAGTACTTC.

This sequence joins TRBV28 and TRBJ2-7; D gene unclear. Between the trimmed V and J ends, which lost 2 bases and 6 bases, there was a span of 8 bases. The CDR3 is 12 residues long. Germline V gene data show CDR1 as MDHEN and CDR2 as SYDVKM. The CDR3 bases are TGTGCCAGCAGTTTAAGTACGCGCGAGCAGTACTTC. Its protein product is CASSLSTREQYF.

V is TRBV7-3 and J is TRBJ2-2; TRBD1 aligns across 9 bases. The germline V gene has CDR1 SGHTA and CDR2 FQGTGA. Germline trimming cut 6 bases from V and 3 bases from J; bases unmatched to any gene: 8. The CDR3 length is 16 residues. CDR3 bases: TGTGCCAGCAGAACTGGACAGGGGTCCGACACCGGGGAGCTGTTTTTT. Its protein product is CASRTGQGSDTGELFF.

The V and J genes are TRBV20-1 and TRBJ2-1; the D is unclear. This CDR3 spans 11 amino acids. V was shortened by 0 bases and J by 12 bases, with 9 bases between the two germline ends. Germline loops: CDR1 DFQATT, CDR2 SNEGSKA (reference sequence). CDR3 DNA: TGCAGTGCTAGAGAGGAGCTTTGGCAGTTCTTC. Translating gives CSAREELWQFF.

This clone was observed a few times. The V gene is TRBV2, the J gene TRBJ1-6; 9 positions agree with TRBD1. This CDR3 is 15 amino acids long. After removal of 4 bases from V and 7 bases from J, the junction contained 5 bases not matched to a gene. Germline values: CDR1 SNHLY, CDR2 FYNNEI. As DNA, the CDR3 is TGTGCCAGCAGTGGGGGGACAGGGACGAATTCACCCCTCCACTTT. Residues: CASSGGTGTNSPLHF. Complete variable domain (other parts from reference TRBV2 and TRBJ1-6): EPEVTQTPSHQVTQMGQEVILRCVPISNHLYFYWYRQILGQKVEFLVSFYNNEISEKSEIFDDQFSVERPDGSNFTLKIRSTKLEDSAMYFCASSGGTGTNSPLHFGNGTRLTVT.

The CDR3 protein is CASSPLEGTGQFF. CDR3 coding DNA: TGTGCCAGCAGCCCCCTCGAGGGGACAGGGCAGTTCTTC. The rearrangement joins TRBV7-2 to TRBJ2-1, with TRBD1 matching over 8 bases. Germline CDR1 reads SGHTA; CDR2 reads FQGNSA. The CDR3 spans 13 residues. The trim removed 5 bases at V and 12 bases at J, leaving 9 bases unmatched.

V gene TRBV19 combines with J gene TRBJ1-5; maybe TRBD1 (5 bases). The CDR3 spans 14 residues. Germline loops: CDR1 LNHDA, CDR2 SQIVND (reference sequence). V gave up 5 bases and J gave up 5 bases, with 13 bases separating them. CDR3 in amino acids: CASSLAGFHQPQHF. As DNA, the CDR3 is TGTGCCAGTAGTTTGGCAGGGTTCCATCAGCCCCAGCATTTT.

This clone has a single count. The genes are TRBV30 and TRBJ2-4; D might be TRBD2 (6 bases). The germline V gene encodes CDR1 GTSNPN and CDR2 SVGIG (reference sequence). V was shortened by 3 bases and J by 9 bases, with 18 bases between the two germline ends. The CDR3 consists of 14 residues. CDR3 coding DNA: TGTGCCTGGAGCCGATCTAGGACTAACGGCATTCAGTACTTC. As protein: CAWSRSRTNGIQYF.

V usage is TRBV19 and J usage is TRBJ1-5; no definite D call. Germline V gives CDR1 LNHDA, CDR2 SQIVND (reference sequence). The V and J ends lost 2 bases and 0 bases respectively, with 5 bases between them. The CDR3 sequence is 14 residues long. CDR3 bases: TGTGCCAGTAGTATATGGGCTAGCAATCAGCCCCAGCATTTT. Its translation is CASSIWASNQPQHF.

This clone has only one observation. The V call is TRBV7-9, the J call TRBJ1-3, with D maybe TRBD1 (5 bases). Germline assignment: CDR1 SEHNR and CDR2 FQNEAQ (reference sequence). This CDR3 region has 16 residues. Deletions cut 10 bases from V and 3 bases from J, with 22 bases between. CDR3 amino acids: CAKKDLRQSSGNTIYF. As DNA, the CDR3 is TGTGCCAAAAAAGACCTACGACAGTCTAGTGGAAACACCATATATTTT. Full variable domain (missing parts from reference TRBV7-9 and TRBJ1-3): DTGVSQNPRHKITKRGQNVTFRCDPISEHNRLYWYRQTLGQGPEFLTYFQNEAQLEKSRLLSDRFSAERPKGSFSTLEIQRTEQGDSAMYLCAKKDLRQSSGNTIYFGEGSWLTVV.

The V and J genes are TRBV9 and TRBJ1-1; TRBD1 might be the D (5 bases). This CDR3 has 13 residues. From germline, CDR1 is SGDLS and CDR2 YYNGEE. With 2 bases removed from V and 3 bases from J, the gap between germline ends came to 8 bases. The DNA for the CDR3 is TGTGCCAGCAGCGTTGCGGGGCACACTGAAGCTTTCTTT. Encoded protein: CASSVAGHTEAFF.

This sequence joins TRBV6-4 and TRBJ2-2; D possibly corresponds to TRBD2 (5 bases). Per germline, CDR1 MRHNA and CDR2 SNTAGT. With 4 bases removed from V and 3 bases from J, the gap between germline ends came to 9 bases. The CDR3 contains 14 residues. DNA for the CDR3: TGTGCCAGCAGTGTAGAGGAGGACACCGGGGAGCTGTTTTTT. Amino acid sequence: CASSVEEDTGELFF.

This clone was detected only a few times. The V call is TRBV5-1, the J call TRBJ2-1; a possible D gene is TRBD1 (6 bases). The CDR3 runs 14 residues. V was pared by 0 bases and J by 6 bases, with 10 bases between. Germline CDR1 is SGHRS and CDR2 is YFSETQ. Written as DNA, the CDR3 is TGCGCCAGCAGCTTGGCGCCAGGGGCCAATGAGCAGTTCTTC. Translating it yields CASSLAPGANEQFF.

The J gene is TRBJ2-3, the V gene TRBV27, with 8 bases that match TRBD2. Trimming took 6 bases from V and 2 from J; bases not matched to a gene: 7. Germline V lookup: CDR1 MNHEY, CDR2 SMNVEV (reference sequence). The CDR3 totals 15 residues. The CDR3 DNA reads TGTGCCAGCAGACCCAGCGGGAGCCCCACAGATACGCAGTATTTT. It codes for CASRPSGSPTDTQYF.

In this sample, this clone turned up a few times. DNA for the CDR3: TGTGCCAGCAGTCCCTTACCGGGACAGGGTTGGAACACTGAAGCTTTCTTT. It translates to CASSPLPGQGWNTEAFF. The chain has TRBV27 and TRBJ1-1, with 9 nucleotides matching TRBD1. Germline V gives CDR1 MNHEY, CDR2 SMNVEV (reference sequence). With V trimmed by 5 bases and J by 1 base, 11 bases remained unmatched. The CDR3 is 17 amino acids.

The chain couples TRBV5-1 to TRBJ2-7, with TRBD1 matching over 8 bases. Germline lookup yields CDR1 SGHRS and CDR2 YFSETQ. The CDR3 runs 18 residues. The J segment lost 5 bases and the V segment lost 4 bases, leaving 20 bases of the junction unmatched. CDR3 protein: CASSPEGTGSHGSHEQYF. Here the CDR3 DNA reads TGCGCCAGCAGCCCGGAGGGGACAGGTAGCCATGGGTCCCACGAGCAGTACTTC.

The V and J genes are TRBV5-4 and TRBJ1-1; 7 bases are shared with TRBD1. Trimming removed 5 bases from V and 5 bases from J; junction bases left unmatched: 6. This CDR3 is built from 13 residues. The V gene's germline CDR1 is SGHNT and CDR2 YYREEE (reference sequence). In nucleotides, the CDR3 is TGTGCCAGCAGACCAGGGGGAATGACTGAAGCTTTCTTT. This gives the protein CASRPGGMTEAFF.

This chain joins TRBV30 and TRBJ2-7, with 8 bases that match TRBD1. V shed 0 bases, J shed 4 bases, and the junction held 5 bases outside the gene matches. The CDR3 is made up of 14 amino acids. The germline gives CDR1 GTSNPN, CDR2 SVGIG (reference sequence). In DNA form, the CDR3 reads TGTGCCTGGAGTGTAGGGACAGGAGATTACGAGCAGTACTTC. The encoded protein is CAWSVGTGDYEQYF.

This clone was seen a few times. CDR3: CRGGTPYGYTF. CDR3 nucleotides: TGCAGGGGGGGGACGCCCTATGGCTACACCTTC. This chain connects TRBV20-1 to TRBJ1-2; D perhaps matches TRBD1 (5 bases). Germline assignment: CDR1 DFQATT and CDR2 SNEGSKA (reference sequence). The CDR3 contains 11 residues.

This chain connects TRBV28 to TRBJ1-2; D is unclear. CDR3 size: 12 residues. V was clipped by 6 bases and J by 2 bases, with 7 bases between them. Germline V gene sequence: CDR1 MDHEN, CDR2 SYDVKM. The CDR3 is CASRIQNYGYTF. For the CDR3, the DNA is TGTGCCAGCAGGATACAGAACTATGGCTACACCTTC.

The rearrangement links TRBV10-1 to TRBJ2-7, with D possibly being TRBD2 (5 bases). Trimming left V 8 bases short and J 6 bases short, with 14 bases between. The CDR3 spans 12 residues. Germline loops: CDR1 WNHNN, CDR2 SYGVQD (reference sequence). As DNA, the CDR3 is TGCGCCAGCCAGAGGGAATTTGGCGAGCAGTACTTC. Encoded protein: CASQREFGEQYF.

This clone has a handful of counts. CDR3 sequence reads: CASSLATTGHPRSLADTQYF. The CDR3 DNA sequence: TGCGCCAGCAGCTTGGCAACAACCGGACACCCCAGGTCCCTTGCAGATACGCAGTATTTT. The chain uses TRBV5-1 and TRBJ2-3; TRBD1 is a possible D gene (5 bases). CDR1 is SGHRS, CDR2 YFSETQ, per germline. This CDR3 region has 20 residues. Trimming removed 0 bases at V and 4 bases at J, with 27 bases between.